These 28 T cell receptor beta chains came from one sample sequenced in a study of blood T cells in healthy people across ages. A sample-barcoded 5' primer and a J-beta primer mix were used in a second PCR of roughly 6 to 11 cycles. Each CDR3 protein gets one entry after TCRdb re-called the 5' RACE reads with MiXCR. The sample contains approximately 1,100,000 distinct CDR3 sequences, more than 35% of which appear only once. Sample: blood. The source is an older woman in good health.

This clonotype was seen a few times. The genes are TRBV12-5 and TRBJ1-1; D is undetermined. V was clipped by 0 bases and J by 4 bases, with 12 bases between them. CDR3 size: 15 residues. Germline V CDR1 and CDR2: LGHNT, FRNRAP. DNA for the CDR3: TGTGCTAGTGGTTTGGTACTTGACGGGCCCACTGAAGCTTTCTTT. Protein product: CASGLVLDGPTEAFF.

The V gene is TRBV10-3, the J gene TRBJ1-2; D ambiguous. The CDR3 spans 13 residues. The V gene's germline CDR1 is ENHRY and CDR2 SYGVKD. Trimming took 0 bases from V and 8 from J, leaving 10 bases between them. The CDR3 DNA reads as TGTGCCATCAGTGAGTCGGGTCTCGGAGGCTACACCTTC. It encodes CAISESGLGGYTF.

Only a few counts were recorded for this clonotype. The CDR3, as DNA: TGCGCCAGCAGGGGACTCTCCCTCCACGAGCAGTACTTC. Translated, it gives CASRGLSLHEQYF. The chain employs TRBV10-1 and TRBJ2-7; D is perhaps TRBD2 (6 bases). This CDR3 spans 13 amino acids. CDR1 and CDR2 from the germline V gene are WNHNN and SYGVQD (reference sequence). V was trimmed by 6 bases and J by 5 bases, leaving 14 bases between them.

The chain has TRBV14 and TRBJ2-3; D ambiguous. Germline V gene data show CDR1 as SGHDN and CDR2 as FVKESK. The CDR3 sequence is 15 residues long. V was trimmed by 0 bases and J by 2 bases, leaving 9 bases between them. Here the CDR3 reads CASSQDPTFTDTQYF. The DNA for the CDR3 is TGTGCCAGCAGCCAAGATCCCACCTTCACAGATACGCAGTATTTT.

This chain uses TRBV27 with TRBJ2-5, with 7 bases identical to TRBD2. CDR3 length equals 17 residues. V was clipped by 10 bases and J by 3 bases; unmatched bases: 20. The V gene's germline CDR1 is MNHEY and CDR2 SMNVEV (reference sequence). This CDR3 is CATSTLSRWGGKETQYF. The CDR3 bases are TGTGCCACTAGCACCCTGTCTAGGTGGGGGGGGAAAGAGACCCAGTACTTC.

The chain combines TRBV4-1 with TRBJ2-7; D not certain. Trimming removed 2 bases from V and 5 bases from J, with 13 bases in between. The CDR3 is made up of 14 amino acids. Germline CDR1 and CDR2: MGHRA and YSYEKL. CDR3: CASSQTDALDEQYF. CDR3 bases: TGCGCCAGCAGCCAAACAGACGCACTTGACGAGCAGTACTTC.

The sample holds a few counts of this clonotype. In DNA form, the CDR3 reads TGTGCCATCAGTGAGTCAGGTTTAGGAAATCAGCCCCAGCATTTT. Residues: CAISESGLGNQPQHF. The gene calls are TRBV10-3 and TRBJ1-5, with D unresolved. The germline V gene encodes CDR1 ENHRY and CDR2 SYGVKD. The CDR3 totals 15 residues. Between the trimmed V and J ends, which lost 0 bases and 4 bases, there was a span of 10 bases.

This clonotype was seen more than once but under ten times. V usage is TRBV5-5 and J usage is TRBJ2-7; 8 nucleotides line up with TRBD2. The V gene end was trimmed by 4 bases and the J gene end by 0 bases; junction bases not matched to a gene: 9. Germline V gives CDR1 SGHKS, CDR2 YYEKEE (reference sequence). This CDR3 comprises 16 residues. The DNA of the CDR3 is TGTGCCAGCAGCCCCGATAGCGGGGCAAGCTCCTACGAGCAGTACTTC. Amino acid sequence: CASSPDSGASSYEQYF.

In this sample, this clonotype turned up once. This sequence joins TRBV4-1 and TRBJ2-5; 9 bases are a match to TRBD1. CDR1 MGHRA and CDR2 YSYEKL come from the germline V gene. The CDR3 is 17 residues long. The trim removed 0 bases at V and 2 bases at J, leaving 7 bases unmatched. CDR3 region: CASSQDTTGGRQETQYF. The CDR3 DNA reads TGCGCCAGCAGCCAAGACACAACAGGGGGCAGGCAAGAGACCCAGTACTTC.

This clonotype was detected many times. The CDR3: CSALILGQETQYF. The CDR3 nucleotides are TGCAGTGCTCTTATACTAGGCCAAGAGACCCAGTACTTC. The chain joins TRBV20-1 to TRBJ2-5; D possibly corresponds to TRBD2 (5 bases). Trimming left V 5 bases short and J 1 base short, with 11 bases between. The CDR3 has 13 amino acids. Germline CDR1 reads DFQATT; CDR2 reads SNEGSKA (reference sequence).

The gene calls are TRBV20-1 and TRBJ2-1; 9 nucleotides line up with TRBD2. The CDR3 extends over 15 amino acids. Germline trimming cut 3 bases from V and 8 bases from J; bases unmatched to any gene: 11. Germline V lookup: CDR1 DFQATT, CDR2 SNEGSKA (reference sequence). The CDR3 protein is CSARVSGGWVDEQFF. As DNA, the CDR3 is TGCAGTGCTAGGGTTAGCGGGGGATGGGTTGATGAGCAGTTCTTC.

The chain carries TRBV5-6 and TRBJ2-5; tentatively, D is TRBD1 or TRBD2 (5 bases each). The CDR3 has 14 amino acids. Germline loops: CDR1 SGHDT, CDR2 YYEEEE. V shed 5 bases and J shed 1 base, with 12 bases lying between them. CDR3 sequence (DNA): TGTGCCAGCAGGGGAGCCGGGACCCAAGAGACCCAGTACTTC. Amino acids: CASRGAGTQETQYF.

The gene calls are TRBV2 and TRBJ2-3, with D possibly matching TRBD1 (6 bases). Germline V gene data show CDR1 as SNHLY and CDR2 as FYNNEI. Trimming cost V 8 bases and J 2 bases, with 14 bases left between them. The CDR3 loop spans 14 amino acids. CDR3 nucleotide sequence: TGTGCCAGCCAGGGACAAGTTATCACAGATACGCAGTATTTT. The encoded protein is CASQGQVITDTQYF. Based on the CDR3 plus reference TRBV2 and TRBJ2-3, the full variable domain is EPEVTQTPSHQVTQMGQEVILRCVPISNHLYFYWYRQILGQKVEFLVSFYNNEISEKSEIFDDQFSVERPDGSNFTLKIRSTKLEDSAMYFCASQGQVITDTQYFGPGTRLTVL.

In DNA, the CDR3 is TGTGCCAGACGGGACTCCCCTTGGAATGAGCAGTTCTTC. This sequence encodes CARRDSPWNEQFF. This chain joins TRBV2 and TRBJ2-1, with D possibly matching TRBD2 (6 bases). V lost 9 bases and J 7 bases, leaving 16 bases between the germline ends. The CDR3 is 13 residues long. Looked up from germline, CDR1 is SNHLY and CDR2 is FYNNEI.

This clonotype was found a few times. CDR3 in amino acids: CASSRTSPLADGADTQYF. The CDR3 DNA reads as TGTGCCAGCAGCCGCACCTCGCCACTAGCGGACGGGGCAGATACGCAGTATTTT. The V gene is TRBV4-2, the J gene TRBJ2-3; 8 bases fit TRBD2. V was pared by 4 bases and J by 4 bases, with 16 bases of the junction left unmatched. Germline CDR1 reads LGHNA; CDR2 reads YNFKEQ. This CDR3 contains 18 residues.

The chain links TRBV5-1 to TRBJ2-7, with unresolved D. CDR3 length: 14 residues. Germline lookup yields CDR1 SGHRS and CDR2 YFSETQ. Trimming removed 5 bases from V and 0 bases from J, with 12 bases in between. The CDR3 sequence is CASREVGSSYEQYF. CDR3 DNA sequence: TGCGCCAGCAGGGAAGTGGGAAGCTCCTACGAGCAGTACTTC.

In this sample, this clonotype turned up a few times. The rearrangement uses TRBV5-1 and TRBJ2-1; D is undetermined. Trimming took 0 bases from V and 5 from J, leaving 6 bases between them. Germline CDR1 SGHRS, CDR2 YFSETQ. The CDR3 has 13 amino acids. The CDR3 protein is CASSLVNDNEQFF. As DNA, the CDR3 is TGCGCCAGCAGCTTGGTAAACGACAATGAGCAGTTCTTC. The full variable domain, completed using reference TRBV5-1 and TRBJ2-1, is KAGVTQTPRYLIKTRGQQVTLSCSPISGHRSVSWYQQTPGQGLQFLFEYFSETQRNKGNFPGRFSGRQFSNSRSEMNVSTLELGDSALYLCASSLVNDNEQFFGPGTRLTVL.

This clonotype was counted only a few times. The chain recombines TRBV5-1 with TRBJ2-7; D possibly matches TRBD1 or TRBD2 (5 bases each). Germline V CDR1 and CDR2: SGHRS, YFSETQ. V was clipped by 2 bases and J by 0 bases, with 21 bases between them. There are 18 residues in the CDR3. CDR3 DNA: TGCGCCAGCAGCTTTAAGGGGACGAAAGCAGGGATCTCCTACGAGCAGTACTTC. It encodes CASSFKGTKAGISYEQYF. Full variable domain (rest looked up from reference TRBV5-1 and TRBJ2-7): KAGVTQTPRYLIKTRGQQVTLSCSPISGHRSVSWYQQTPGQGLQFLFEYFSETQRNKGNFPGRFSGRQFSNSRSEMNVSTLELGDSALYLCASSFKGTKAGISYEQYFGPGTRLTVT.

V gene TRBV6-5 combines with J gene TRBJ2-6, with a possible D match to TRBD2 (5 bases). Germline V gene lookup returns CDR1 MNHEY and CDR2 SVGAGI. CDR3 length: 20 residues. V was cut by 2 bases and J by 4 bases, with 24 bases left in between. This CDR3 reads CASSYNPQFGPSSGANVLTF. The CDR3 region has the DNA TGTGCCAGCAGTTACAATCCCCAGTTTGGGCCATCTAGCGGGGCCAACGTCCTGACTTTC.

The genes are TRBV27 and TRBJ2-3; 7 nucleotides agree with TRBD1. The CDR3 sequence is 19 residues long. V lost 2 bases and J lost 0; bases outside the gene matches: 14. Per germline, CDR1 MNHEY and CDR2 SMNVEV (reference sequence). The CDR3 DNA follows: TGTGCCAGCAGTTTACTCCGGGACAGAATTGTCTTTAGCACAGATACGCAGTATTTT. This gives the protein CASSLLRDRIVFSTDTQYF.

In its sample, this clonotype was seen a few times. The V gene is TRBV5-1, the J gene TRBJ2-6; TRBD1 agrees at 7 bases. CDR1 and CDR2 (germline): SGHRS, YFSETQ. The trim removed 2 bases at V and 2 bases at J, leaving 4 bases unmatched. This CDR3 is 16 amino acids long. In nucleotides, the CDR3 is TGCGCCAGCAGCTTACAGGGGAAGACTGGGGCCAACGTCCTGACTTTC. Amino acids: CASSLQGKTGANVLTF.

The chain uses TRBV12-3 or TRBV12-4 and TRBJ1-4; a weak D match, TRBD1 (6 bases). With 2 bases removed from V and 7 bases from J, the gap between germline ends came to 11 bases. The CDR3 runs 14 residues. For the CDR3, the DNA is TGTGCCAGCAGTTTAAGGGGGTTTGGTGAAAAACTGTTTTTT. Translation gives CASSLRGFGEKLFF.

V gene TRBV10-2 combines with J gene TRBJ2-5; D unclear. CDR3 size: 16 residues. The germline CDR1 and CDR2 sequences are WSHSY and SAAADI. The V gene lost 2 bases and the J gene lost 1 base, with 14 bases spanning the gap. The CDR3 region is CASSEPEVGFQETQYF. Here the CDR3 DNA reads TGCGCCAGCAGTGAGCCCGAAGTGGGGTTCCAAGAGACCCAGTACTTC.

This chain connects TRBV28 to TRBJ1-6, with TRBD1 as a possible D gene (5 bases). CDR1 is MDHEN and CDR2 is SYDVKM in the germline V gene. The CDR3 totals 16 residues. Trimming removed 3 bases at V and 6 bases at J, with 15 bases between. CDR3 amino acids: CASSFVTSRGNSPLHF. DNA for the CDR3: TGTGCCAGCAGTTTCGTCACCTCAAGGGGTAATTCACCCCTCCACTTT. The entire variable domain, with the rest obtained from reference TRBV28 and TRBJ1-6, is as follows: DVKVTQSSRYLVKRTGEKVFLECVQDMDHENMFWYRQDPGLGLRLIYFSYDVKMKEKGDIPEGYSVSREKKERFSLILESASTNQTSMYLCASSFVTSRGNSPLHFGNGTRLTVT.

This clonotype has only a few counts. The V gene is TRBV27, the J gene TRBJ2-7, with D possibly being TRBD1 or TRBD2 (6 bases each). The CDR3 has 18 amino acids. Trimming cost V 7 bases and J 1 base, with 26 bases left between them. The germline V gene encodes CDR1 MNHEY and CDR2 SMNVEV (reference sequence). DNA of the CDR3: TGTGCCAGCAACGGGGCCGGGGGACACAGCACGCTTTCCTACGAGCAGTACTTC. Its protein product is CASNGAGGHSTLSYEQYF.

Many counts were recorded for this clonotype. The chain employs TRBV6-1 and TRBJ1-5, with no clear D. This CDR3 spans 13 amino acids. Deletions cut 1 base from V and 2 bases from J, with 3 bases between. CDR1 is MNHNS and CDR2 is SASEGT in the germline V gene. The CDR3 DNA follows: TGTGCCAGCAGTGAAGGGGGCAATCAGCCCCAGCATTTT. As protein: CASSEGGNQPQHF.

This clonotype was seen more than once but under ten times. J is TRBJ1-5 and V is TRBV10-3, with TRBD1 matching over 8 bases. V trimming: 6 bases; J trimming: 7 bases; junction bases outside the gene matches: 8. Looked up from germline, CDR1 is ENHRY and CDR2 is SYGVKD. This CDR3 has 14 amino acids. The CDR3 DNA reads as TGTGCCATCAGAAGTGACAGGGGTGGACAGCCCCAGCATTTT. Translation: CAIRSDRGGQPQHF.

The chain joins TRBV20-1 to TRBJ2-7; the match to TRBD1 covers 9 bases. V dropped 6 bases and J dropped 2; count of bases not matched to a gene: 8. This CDR3 is 14 amino acids long. Germline lookup yields CDR1 DFQATT and CDR2 SNEGSKA (reference sequence). The DNA for the CDR3 is TGCAGTGCCCCTAAGACAGGGGGAACCTACGAGCAGTACTTC. Translating gives CSAPKTGGTYEQYF.